These 13 T cell receptor beta chains were all obtained from the same sample, sequenced in a study of blood T cell repertoires in COVID-19. The method was immunoSEQ multiplex PCR; TCRdb's version includes in-frame clones alone and lacks a portion of them. The sample carries 180,000 or so clones, 86% recorded once. The material sequenced was peripheral blood. The receptors come from a man aged 55 to 70 with acute or convalescent COVID-19.

The chain employs TRBV6-1 and TRBJ2-3, with 10 bases aligning to TRBD2. Trimming at V came to 8 bases and at J to 1 base, leaving 9 bases not matched to a gene. The CDR3 extends over 16 amino acids. Germline CDR1 is MNHNS and CDR2 is SASEGT. The CDR3 loop is CASRGSGRIRTDTQYF. Here the CDR3 DNA reads TGTGCCAGCCGTGGTAGCGGGAGGATTCGCACAGATACGCAGTATTTT.

This chain connects TRBV12-5 to TRBJ2-5; D is possibly TRBD1 (6 bases). This CDR3 is built from 15 residues. From germline, CDR1 is LGHNT and CDR2 FRNRAP. V lost 0 bases to trimming and J lost 2 bases, with 10 bases between them. This chain's CDR3 is CASGLVTRGQETQYF. CDR3 bases: TGTGCTAGTGGTTTGGTTACCAGGGGACAAGAGACCCAGTACTTC.

This clone was observed a single time. The chain has TRBV28 and TRBJ2-7; no reliable D call. The V and J ends lost 4 bases and 5 bases respectively, with 9 bases between them. The CDR3 sequence is 12 residues long. CDR1 is MDHEN, CDR2 SYDVKM, per germline. CDR3 in amino acids: CASSSSGHEQYF. Written as DNA, the CDR3 is TGTGCCAGCAGTTCCTCAGGCCACGAGCAGTACTTC.

This rearrangement joins TRBV9 to TRBJ1-1; D is ambiguous. The CDR3 consists of 15 residues. With 4 bases removed from V and 1 base from J, the gap between germline ends came to 14 bases. Germline assignment: CDR1 SGDLS and CDR2 YYNGEE. The CDR3 here is CASSLLDTENTEAFF. The CDR3 DNA follows: TGTGCCAGCAGCTTACTTGACACCGAGAACACTGAAGCTTTCTTT.

This CDR3 reads CASSLQGQGAMGYTF. The CDR3 nucleotides are TGTGCCAGCAGCCTCCAAGGACAGGGGGCGATGGGCTACACCTTC. The chain couples TRBV7-9 to TRBJ1-2; 11 nucleotides align to TRBD1. The germline V gene has CDR1 SEHNR and CDR2 FQNEAQ (reference sequence). The V gene end was trimmed by 5 bases and the J gene end by 8 bases; junction bases not matched to a gene: 10. CDR3 length equals 15 residues.

The chain carries TRBV14 and TRBJ1-3; D is possibly TRBD1 (5 bases). There are 14 residues in the CDR3. CDR1 is SGHDN and CDR2 is FVKESK in the germline V gene. V shed 8 bases and J shed 3 bases, with 14 bases lying between them. CDR3 nucleotide sequence: TGTGCCAGCGGTACCAGGGTGTTTGGAAACACCATATATTTT. This translates into CASGTRVFGNTIYF.

This sequence joins TRBV7-9 and TRBJ1-2; perhaps TRBD1 as D (5 bases). The V gene lost 3 bases and the J gene lost 3 bases, with 11 bases spanning the gap. The CDR3 consists of 14 residues. Germline CDR1 reads SEHNR; CDR2 reads FQNEAQ (reference sequence). This CDR3 is CASSFGTGDYGYTF. The CDR3 DNA follows: TGTGCCAGCAGCTTCGGGACGGGAGACTATGGCTACACCTTC. Together with reference TRBV7-9 and TRBJ1-2, the CDR3 gives the full variable domain: DTGVSQNPRHKITKRGQNVTFRCDPISEHNRLYWYRQTLGQGPEFLTYFQNEAQLEKSRLLSDRFSAERPKGSFSTLEIQRTEQGDSAMYLCASSFGTGDYGYTFGSGTRLTVV.

V is TRBV4-2 and J is TRBJ2-3, with 11 positions matching TRBD1. The CDR3 has 17 amino acids. V shed 0 bases, J shed 6 bases, and the junction held 8 bases outside the gene matches. Germline V CDR1 and CDR2: LGHNA, YNFKEQ. The CDR3 nucleotides are TGTGCCAGCAGCCAAGATCGGATCGGGACAGGGGGGGATACGCAGTATTTT. As protein: CASSQDRIGTGGDTQYF.

CDR3 protein: CASTTPFGGVIQPQHF. The CDR3 nucleotides are TGTGCCAGCACCACACCTTTTGGCGGGGTTATTCAGCCCCAGCATTTT. The genes are TRBV28 and TRBJ1-5, with D uncertain. V lost 7 bases and J 6 bases, leaving 22 bases between the germline ends. Germline values: CDR1 MDHEN, CDR2 SYDVKM. The CDR3 is 16 residues long.

This chain links TRBV6-1 with TRBJ1-3; D call uncertain. The V end lost 3 bases, the J end lost 3 bases, and 9 bases lay between the germline ends. Germline V gene data show CDR1 as MNHNS and CDR2 as SASEGT. This CDR3 has 14 amino acids. In DNA, the CDR3 is TGTGCCAGCAGTGATTTGGTGCGTGGAAACACCATATATTTT. This encodes CASSDLVRGNTIYF.

This clone was found many times. The chain uses TRBV9 and TRBJ1-2; 7 bases are a match to TRBD1. With 3 bases clipped from V and 4 bases from J, the junction kept 3 bases outside the gene matches. Germline lookup yields CDR1 SGDLS and CDR2 YYNGEE. The CDR3 extends over 13 amino acids. The DNA of the CDR3 is TGTGCCAGCAGCGCCGGGACAGCCTATGGCTACACCTTC. As protein: CASSAGTAYGYTF.

This clone was observed once. The V and J genes are TRBV25-1 and TRBJ1-3, with 8 positions matching TRBD1. Germline assignment: CDR1 MGHDK and CDR2 SYGVNS. The CDR3 has 17 residues. J was trimmed by 0 bases and V by 2 bases; bases with no gene match: 6. The CDR3 is CASSEGQGSISGNTIYF. The CDR3 coding sequence is TGTGCCAGCAGTGAAGGACAGGGATCGATCTCTGGAAACACCATATATTTT.

V and J are TRBV28 and TRBJ1-2, with a possible D match to TRBD1 (5 bases). CDR1 is MDHEN, CDR2 SYDVKM, per germline. V lost 2 bases, J lost 8 bases, and 12 bases lay in between. There are 13 residues in the CDR3. The CDR3: CASSLGGSRGYTF. For the CDR3, the DNA is TGTGCCAGCAGTTTAGGGGGGTCGAGGGGCTACACCTTC.